The 4 T cell receptor beta chains below were found in one sample sequenced in a study of blood T cell repertoires in COVID-19. The protocol was immunoSEQ multiplex PCR, while the TCRdb copy is restricted to in-frame clones and leaves out a portion. The sample gives some 300,000 clones, about nine tenths of which show up once; approximately 6% is in the top ten. The sample taken for sequencing was peripheral blood. These receptors were obtained from a woman between 50 and 59 years old with COVID-19, enrolled during active disease.

The chain has TRBV6-2 or TRBV6-3 and TRBJ2-7; TRBD1 might be the D (5 bases). The CDR3 has 15 amino acids. Germline CDR1 MNHEY, CDR2 SVGEGT. The germline V and J ends were trimmed by 4 bases and 2 bases, with 15 bases remaining between them. As DNA, the CDR3 is TGTGCCAGCAGTTCCCCTACCCGACAGACCTACGAGCAGTACTTC. Protein sequence: CASSSPTRQTYEQYF.

This rearrangement joins TRBV5-4 to TRBJ2-2, with 7 bases lining up with TRBD1. The CDR3 is 15 amino acids. V shed 0 bases and J 7 bases; nucleotides not matched to a gene: 6. The germline CDR1 and CDR2 sequences are SGHNT and YYREEE (reference sequence). CDR3 sequence reads: CASSLDRGEHGELFF. CDR3 coding DNA: TGTGCCAGCAGCTTGGACAGGGGCGAACACGGGGAGCTGTTTTTT.

The V call is TRBV15, the J call TRBJ2-1; D is ambiguous. Germline assignment: CDR1 LNHNV and CDR2 YYDKDF (reference sequence). The V end was cut by 1 base, the J end by 0 bases, with 13 bases between. This CDR3 spans 17 amino acids. CDR3 sequence (DNA): TGTGCCACCAGCAGAGTTCGGGTCCGAAGCTCCTACAATGAGCAGTTCTTC. This sequence encodes CATSRVRVRSSYNEQFF.

The CDR3 DNA reads as TGTGCCTGGAGTGTAAATCAGGGTCAGGCTTTCTTT. It translates to CAWSVNQGQAFF. The chain is built from TRBV30 and TRBJ1-1; perhaps TRBD1 as D (5 bases). The V end lost 0 bases, the J end lost 11 bases, and 13 bases lay between the germline ends. This CDR3 spans 12 amino acids. Germline CDR1 reads GTSNPN; CDR2 reads SVGIG (reference sequence).